The 9 T cell receptor beta chains in this list originate from one sample, sequenced in a study of T cell responses to AZD1222 COVID-19 vaccine. Here immunoSEQ multiplex PCR was the method, and the copy in TCRdb shows in-frame clones only, minus some. The sample holds approximately 57,000 clones, roughly 86% seen once. This specimen was peripheral blood, taken on day 0 of AZD1222 vaccination. Every receptor here comes from an adult in good health.

This clone is medium-sized by share. The chain links TRBV27 to TRBJ2-2, with D uncertain. CDR3 length equals 18 residues. Germline V gene sequence: CDR1 MNHEY, CDR2 SMNVEV (reference sequence). The germline V and J ends were trimmed by 5 bases and 5 bases, with 24 bases remaining between them. CDR3 sequence (DNA): TGTGCCAGCAGTCCCCGAGGTGCCAGAGAAGTCGTAACCGGGGAGCTGTTTTTT. It translates to CASSPRGAREVVTGELFF.

This chain uses TRBV4-1 with TRBJ1-5, with 9 bases fitting TRBD1. CDR3 length: 15 amino acids. Germline CDR1 reads MGHRA; CDR2 reads YSYEKL. The ends lost 1 base at V and 2 bases at J; junction bases unmatched: 0. The chain's CDR3 is CASSQGTGGNQPQHF. The CDR3 DNA reads TGCGCCAGCAGCCAAGGGACAGGGGGCAATCAGCCCCAGCATTTT.

CDR3 amino acids: CASSLSGREGSWQYF. Written as DNA, the CDR3 is TGTGCCAGTAGTCTTTCAGGCAGGGAGGGAAGTTGGCAGTACTTC. The chain combines TRBV19 with TRBJ2-7; 7 bases are a match to TRBD2. Looked up from germline, CDR1 is LNHDA and CDR2 is SQIVND (reference sequence). With V trimmed by 5 bases and J by 9 bases, 16 bases remained unmatched. The CDR3 length is 15 residues.

CDR3 DNA: TGTGCCAGCAGTGAAGGGAGTAGCATCGACGAGCAGTACTTC. Protein: CASSEGSSIDEQYF. The rearrangement joins TRBV25-1 to TRBJ2-7; possibly TRBD2 for D (5 bases). V was shortened by 2 bases and J by 5 bases, with 13 bases between the two germline ends. Germline lookup yields CDR1 MGHDK and CDR2 SYGVNS. This CDR3 comprises 14 residues.

This rearrangement joins TRBV29-1 to TRBJ1-1; D uncertain. Trimming left V 3 bases short and J 5 bases short, with 13 bases between. Germline CDR1 and CDR2: SQVTM and ANQGSEA. This CDR3 has 13 amino acids. The CDR3 DNA follows: TGCAGCGTTGAGCCCGGTCGAGGGACTGAAGCTTTCTTT. Protein sequence: CSVEPGRGTEAFF.

V gene TRBV27 combines with J gene TRBJ2-1; D gene uncertain. V was trimmed by 6 bases and J by 0 bases, leaving 18 bases between them. CDR3 size: 17 residues. Germline lookup yields CDR1 MNHEY and CDR2 SMNVEV (reference sequence). CDR3 sequence: CASRPLTWGSSYNEQFF. The CDR3 nucleotides are TGTGCCAGCAGACCCCTCACTTGGGGAAGCTCCTACAATGAGCAGTTCTTC.

This clone has a handful of counts. The V and J genes are TRBV7-2 and TRBJ2-7; TRBD2 aligns across 11 bases. Per germline, CDR1 SGHTA and CDR2 FQGNSA. CDR3 length: 15 amino acids. J gave up 2 bases and V 5 bases, and 5 bases lay outside the gene matches. CDR3 nucleotide sequence: TGTGCCAGCAGCGTAACTAGCGGGAGAGCCTACGAGCAGTACTTC. This sequence encodes CASSVTSGRAYEQYF. The full variable domain, completed using reference TRBV7-2 and TRBJ2-7, is GAGVSQSPSNKVTEKGKDVELRCDPISGHTALYWYRQSLGQGLEFLIYFQGNSAPDKSGLPSDRFSAERTGGSVSTLTIQRTQQEDSAVYLCASSVTSGRAYEQYFGPGTRLTVT.

This clone was seen only once. V gene TRBV7-9 combines with J gene TRBJ2-1, with D tentatively TRBD1 (5 bases). Trimming removed 4 bases at V and 3 bases at J, with 13 bases between. This CDR3 has 15 amino acids. Per the germline V gene, CDR1 is SEHNR and CDR2 is FQNEAQ (reference sequence). The CDR3 reads CASSSRQGIYNEQFF. The DNA of the CDR3 is TGTGCCAGCAGCTCCCGGCAGGGCATCTACAATGAGCAGTTCTTC.

The genes are TRBV18 and TRBJ1-2; D possibly corresponds to TRBD1 (5 bases). The V and J ends lost 3 bases and 3 bases respectively, with 14 bases between them. The germline gives CDR1 KGHSH, CDR2 LQKENI. This CDR3 comprises 15 residues. CDR3 in DNA: TGTGCCAGCTCACCGCTTTCTGGGGGGGACTATGGCTACACCTTC. Translated, it gives CASSPLSGGDYGYTF.